This T cell receptor (beta chain) was observed in a study of cytomegalovirus exposure and HLA in healthy donors. As for the study in general: Early released data comprised around 80 million unique TCRs from HLA-typed donors.

As to this clone: What it binds is unknown.

V lost 4 bases, J lost 4 bases, and 10 bases stayed unmatched. This CDR3 comprises 16 residues. Primers for the PCR totalled 60 Vbeta and 13 Jbeta. TCRdb keeps only in-frame clones here, not all; method: immunoSEQ multiplex PCR. The repertoire includes 150,000 to 170,000 clones, around 70% of them detected once, and approximately 2.1% sits in the top ten. Study outcomes and limitations: Earlier analysis looked at TCR beta V segments, and most were productive about 87% or about 30% of the time. In a later analysis, across HLA loci, associated TCR counts were highest for DRB1, lowest for HLA-C. A missense variant in DCLRE1C was later tied to TCR beta V- and J-gene trimming.

This sequence originates from a man under 40 in good health and CMV-seronegative. The V and J genes are TRBV23-1 and TRBJ2-5, with 9 nucleotides matching TRBD1. TRBV23-1 belongs to the ORF category, with a function that is uncertain. Sequencing was carried out using PBMCs. CDR3 nucleotides: TGCGCCAGCAGTCCCCCGGGACAGGGCCCAGGAGAGACCCAGTACTTC. Protein product: CASSPPGQGPGETQYF.